This entry lists 12 T cell receptor beta chains sequenced from one sample in a study of cytomegalovirus exposure and HLA in healthy donors. Sequencing used immunoSEQ multiplex PCR; TCRdb keeps in-frame clones, though not all of them. This sample yields about 180,000 clones, of which around nine tenths are seen a single time; less than 3% belongs to the top ten. Sequences were obtained from PBMCs. The receptor source for this set is a man aged 18 to 30 in good health and CMV-seropositive.

The chain couples TRBV7-8 to TRBJ1-1; D may be TRBD1 (6 bases). The CDR3 has 13 residues. CDR1 is SGHVS and CDR2 is FQNEAQ in the germline V gene. V dropped 5 bases and J dropped 1 base, with 8 bases sitting between them. CDR3 coding DNA: TGTGCCAGCAGCATGGACAGGAACACTGAAGCTTTCTTT. It translates to CASSMDRNTEAFF.

CDR3 loop: CASLGENSEQYF. CDR3 bases: TGTGCCAGCCTAGGGGAAAACAGCGAGCAGTACTTC. This chain joins TRBV13 and TRBJ2-7; D is perhaps TRBD1 (5 bases). The germline CDR1 and CDR2 sequences are PRHDT and FYEKMQ (reference sequence). This CDR3 has 12 amino acids. Trimming stripped 8 bases from V and 6 bases from J, with 14 bases between.

The chain links TRBV27 to TRBJ1-1, with D hard to call. Germline V gives CDR1 MNHEY, CDR2 SMNVEV (reference sequence). Trimming left V 6 bases short and J 3 bases short, with 14 bases between. This CDR3 has 14 amino acids. CDR3 nucleotides: TGTGCCAGCAGCCCGATCGCCGGGGACACTGAAGCTTTCTTT. Translating gives CASSPIAGDTEAFF.

To note about this clone: The same CDR3 can be traced to other DNA sequences in this sample. The gene calls are TRBV29-1 and TRBJ1-4; D may be TRBD1 (6 bases). Germline V gene data show CDR1 as SQVTM and CDR2 as ANQGSEA. V lost 6 bases and J 4 bases, leaving 9 bases between the germline ends. The CDR3 length is 12 residues. In DNA, the CDR3 is TGCAGCGTGGGGGCCGGTAATGAAAAACTGTTTTTT. Translating it yields CSVGAGNEKLFF.

This clone was seen just once. V usage is TRBV10-3 and J usage is TRBJ2-7; 8 bases are shared with TRBD1. The trim removed 2 bases at V and 3 bases at J, leaving 9 bases unmatched. The CDR3 totals 16 residues. Germline-derived CDR1 and CDR2 are ENHRY and SYGVKD. CDR3 in DNA: TGTGCCATCAGTGAGAGAGCATCTGACAGGGGCTACGAGCAGTACTTC. Its translation: CAISERASDRGYEQYF.

This rearrangement joins TRBV5-1 to TRBJ1-2, with a possible D match to TRBD1 (6 bases). The CDR3 totals 16 residues. In germline, CDR1 is SGHRS, CDR2 YFSETQ. Trimming cost V 4 bases and J 6 bases, with 22 bases left between them. The CDR3 reads CASSLLTGTPNDGYTF. The CDR3 nucleotides read TGCGCCAGCAGCCTCCTGACCGGGACACCCAACGATGGCTACACCTTC. Full variable domain (rest looked up from reference TRBV5-1 and TRBJ1-2): KAGVTQTPRYLIKTRGQQVTLSCSPISGHRSVSWYQQTPGQGLQFLFEYFSETQRNKGNFPGRFSGRQFSNSRSEMNVSTLELGDSALYLCASSLLTGTPNDGYTFGSGTRLTVV.

The gene calls are TRBV6-5 and TRBJ2-7; a possible D gene is TRBD1 (6 bases). Trimming stripped 3 bases from V and 4 bases from J, with 16 bases between. Germline-derived CDR1 and CDR2 are MNHEY and SVGAGI. CDR3 length equals 15 residues. The CDR3 region has the DNA TGTGCCAGCAGTTATGGCCGGGGCAGGGGATACGAGCAGTACTTC. Protein: CASSYGRGRGYEQYF.

The gene calls are TRBV2 and TRBJ1-6, with D unresolved. Germline values: CDR1 SNHLY, CDR2 FYNNEI. The CDR3 covers 15 residues. Trimming removed 2 bases at V and 4 bases at J, with 9 bases between. In DNA form, the CDR3 reads TGTGCCAGCAGTGAAATGGAGCAGTATAATTCACCCCTCCACTTT. Translated, it gives CASSEMEQYNSPLHF.

The V call is TRBV9, the J call TRBJ2-7; TRBD1 matches at 7 bases. This CDR3 spans 15 amino acids. Trimming cost V 0 bases and J 2 bases; bases outside gene matches: 5. CDR1 and CDR2 from the germline V gene are SGDLS and YYNGEE. CDR3 sequence reads: CASSVEGQGAYEQYF. CDR3 nucleotide sequence: TGTGCCAGCAGCGTAGAGGGTCAGGGGGCCTACGAGCAGTACTTC.

This clone has just one count. This chain connects TRBV21-1 to TRBJ2-7; the D segment call TRBD1 is taken from the table without a DNA check. TRBV21-1 is reported as a pseudogene. There are 15 residues in the CDR3. In nucleotides, the CDR3 is TGTGCCAGCCGACACGGGGGGCAGGGGGCAGGAGAGCAGTACTTC. Translation gives CASRHGGQGAGEQYF.

There are many counts of this clone. The chain employs TRBV2 and TRBJ2-7, with TRBD1 matching over 10 bases. Unmatched junction bases numbered 6, after V lost 10 bases and J lost 3 bases. This CDR3 comprises 13 residues. CDR1 is SNHLY, CDR2 FYNNEI, per germline. This CDR3 is CATTGGTIYEQYF. CDR3 nucleotides: TGTGCCACGACAGGGGGCACCATCTACGAGCAGTACTTC.

CDR3 amino acids: CASRGTYTDTQYF. The CDR3 nucleotides are TGTGCCAGCAGGGGGACTTACACAGATACGCAGTATTTT. This rearrangement joins TRBV6-5 to TRBJ2-3; possibly TRBD2 for D (6 bases). CDR1 is MNHEY and CDR2 is SVGAGI in the germline V gene. The CDR3 sequence is 13 residues long. V lost 6 bases to trimming and J lost 2 bases, with 9 bases between them.